Described below is a single T cell receptor beta chain sequence and its context. Its antigen remains unidentified. A second PCR, run for roughly 7 to 12 cycles, used a sample-barcoded 5' primer plus a J-beta primer mix. TCRdb re-called the 5' RACE reads through MiXCR, storing one row per CDR3 protein. Here the sample spans 750,000 or so distinct CDR3 sequences, about 25% being singletons. Trimming left V 2 bases short and J 6 bases short, with 1 base between. In germline, CDR1 is SNHLY, CDR2 FYNNEI. This CDR3 has 11 amino acids. The source of the sample is a study of blood T cells in healthy people across ages. Study results and caveats: Measured against age, TCR beta diversity per million T cells decreased in a roughly linear manner. For the donors, CMV status was unknown and possibly confounded expanded clonotype changes.

This same sample was also taken into another study, of T cells of mothers and their children. That paper notes: A few healthy Caucasian mothers and their six children donated.

This receptor was obtained from a boy aged 5-17 years in good health. Source material: blood. This chain joins TRBV2 and TRBJ2-2; D remains unclear. The CDR3, as DNA: TGTGCCAGCAGTGAACCCGGGGAGCTGTTTTTT. This gives the protein CASSEPGELFF.